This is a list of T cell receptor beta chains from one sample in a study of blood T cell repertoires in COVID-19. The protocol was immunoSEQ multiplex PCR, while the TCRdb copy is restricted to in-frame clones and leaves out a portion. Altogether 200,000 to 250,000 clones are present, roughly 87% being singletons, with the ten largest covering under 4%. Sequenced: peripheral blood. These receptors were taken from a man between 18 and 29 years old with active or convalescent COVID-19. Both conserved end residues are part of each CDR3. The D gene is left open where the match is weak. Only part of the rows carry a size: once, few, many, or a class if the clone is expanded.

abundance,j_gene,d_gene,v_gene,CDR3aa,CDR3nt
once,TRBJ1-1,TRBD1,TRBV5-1,CASSLETGKITEAFF,TGCGCCAGCAGCTTGGAGACAGGGAAGATTACTGAAGCTTTCTTT
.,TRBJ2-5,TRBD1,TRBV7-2,CASSFTGAQETQYF,TGTGCCAGCAGCTTTACAGGGGCCCAAGAGACCCAGTACTTC
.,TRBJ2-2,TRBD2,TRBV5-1,CASSLELAGTGELFF,TGCGCCAGCAGCTTGGAACTAGCGGGGACCGGGGAGCTGTTTTTT
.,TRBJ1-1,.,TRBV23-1,CASSHSRGENTEAFF,TGCGCCAGCAGTCATTCCCGGGGGGAGAACACTGAAGCTTTCTTT
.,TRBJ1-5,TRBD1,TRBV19,CASSIAGQGPGQPQHF,TGTGCCAGTAGTATTGCGGGACAGGGTCCTGGTCAGCCCCAGCATTTT
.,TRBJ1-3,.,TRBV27,CASSLFGGPGNTIYF,TGTGCCAGCAGTTTATTCGGGGGACCTGGAAACACCATATATTTT
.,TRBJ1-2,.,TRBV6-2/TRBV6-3,CASRYRGLGGYTF,TGTGCCAGCAGATACCGGGGTTTGGGCGGCTACACCTTC
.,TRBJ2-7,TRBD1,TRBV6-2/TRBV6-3,CASSRDRAYEQYF,TGTGCCAGCAGTCGGGACAGGGCCTACGAGCAGTACTTC
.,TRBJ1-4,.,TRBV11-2,CASSLGRGNEKLFF,TGTGCCAGCAGCTTAGGGCGCGGTAATGAAAAACTGTTTTTT
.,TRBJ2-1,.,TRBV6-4,CASSDSGSGEQFF,TGTGCCAGCAGTGACTCCGGCTCGGGTGAGCAGTTCTTC
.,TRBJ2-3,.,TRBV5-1,CASTLRDTQYF,TGCGCCAGCACCCTTCGGGATACGCAGTATTTT
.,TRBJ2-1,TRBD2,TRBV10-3,CAIKNSGVSYNEQFF,TGTGCCATCAAGAATAGCGGGGTTTCTTACAATGAGCAGTTCTTC
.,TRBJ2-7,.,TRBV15,CATSRDKGWDEQYF,TGTGCCACCAGCAGAGATAAGGGGTGGGACGAGCAGTACTTC
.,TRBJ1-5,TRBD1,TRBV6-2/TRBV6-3,CASSMAPRGQGDQPQHF,TGTGCCAGCAGTATGGCCCCGAGAGGACAGGGGGATCAGCCCCAGCATTTT
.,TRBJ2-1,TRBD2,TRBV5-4,CASNLFGGSSYNEQFF,TGTGCCAGCAACCTATTCGGGGGGAGCTCCTACAATGAGCAGTTCTTC
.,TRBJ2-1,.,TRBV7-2,CASSSPGGYNEQFF,TGTGCCAGCAGTTCCCCAGGGGGGTACAATGAGCAGTTCTTC
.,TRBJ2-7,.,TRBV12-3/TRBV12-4,CASSFQVSKEQYF,TGTGCCAGCAGTTTCCAGGTTTCTAAAGAGCAGTACTTC